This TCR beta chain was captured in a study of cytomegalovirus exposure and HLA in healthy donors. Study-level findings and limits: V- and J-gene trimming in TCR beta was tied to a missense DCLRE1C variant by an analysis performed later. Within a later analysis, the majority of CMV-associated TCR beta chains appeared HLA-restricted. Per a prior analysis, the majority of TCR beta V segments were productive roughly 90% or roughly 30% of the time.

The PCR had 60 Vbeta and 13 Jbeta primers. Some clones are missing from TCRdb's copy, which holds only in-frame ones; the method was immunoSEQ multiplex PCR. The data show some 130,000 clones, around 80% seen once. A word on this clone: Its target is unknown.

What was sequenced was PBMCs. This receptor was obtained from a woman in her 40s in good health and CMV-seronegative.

This CDR3 is CASSFGSGSGSVHEQYF. In nucleotides, the CDR3 is TGTGCCAGCAGCTTTGGCTCCGGCAGCGGGAGTGTCCACGAGCAGTACTTC. The chain carries TRBV5-4 and TRBJ2-7; TRBD2 agrees at 8 bases. CDR1 and CDR2 from the germline V gene are SGHNT and YYREEE (reference sequence). The CDR3 totals 17 residues. Unmatched junction bases numbered 15, after V lost 2 bases and J lost 5 bases.